This T cell receptor (beta chain) was observed in a study of siplizumab effects on memory and regulatory T cells. In regard to this clone: Its specificity is not known.

This CDR3 has 12 amino acids. Per the germline V gene, CDR1 is SEHNR and CDR2 is FQNEAQ (reference sequence). V gave up 2 bases and J gave up 7 bases, with 8 bases separating them. It was 85,000 to 100,000 TCR templates that were assayed per sample. Clones were sequenced by immunoSEQ multiplex PCR, and TCRdb holds only the in-frame ones, with some missing. This table holds about 100,000 clones, about 95% found once. The study's findings and limits: Researchers could not give a naive or memory phenotype to roughly 75-97% of proliferating CD4+ or CD8+ clones.

This clonotype was obtained from a human donor in good health. Sequenced sample: non-Treg CD4+ T cells sorted from blood. The rearrangement links TRBV7-9 to TRBJ1-1; TRBD1 is a possible D gene (5 bases). The CDR3 loop is CASSLSGHEAFF. CDR3 bases: TGTGCCAGCAGCTTATCAGGACATGAAGCTTTCTTT.